The source of this TCR beta chain is a study of T cell repertoires in cytomegalovirus infection. Study-wide background: Public TCR beta signatures indicated both CMV infection and matching HLA type.

This clonotype was seen repeatedly, ten times or more. Its specificity is not known. Each CDR3 protein is one row after TCRdb ran MiXCR on the reads. The repertoire holds fewer than 350,000 distinct CDR3 sequences, with roughly a sixth as singletons. Study results and limitations: Using cumulative public TCR beta family frequency, the authors identified those who carried CMV together with the relevant HLA. Dominating the ex vivo response were HLA-C-restricted CMV-specific TCR beta clonotypes.

Sequenced input: PBMCs. The TCR sequence derives from a human donor in good health (CMV status not recorded). Some clones in this sample may be carry-over from other donors' samples.

As DNA, the CDR3 is TGTGCCAGCAGTGCCGGGGCCGTGTGGGAGACCCAGTACTTC. Translation gives CASSAGAVWETQYF. The V gene is TRBV12-3 or TRBV12-4, the J gene TRBJ2-5, with D perhaps matching TRBD1 or TRBD2 (5 bases each). The CDR3 totals 14 residues. With 5 bases removed from V and 5 bases from J, the gap between germline ends came to 15 bases.